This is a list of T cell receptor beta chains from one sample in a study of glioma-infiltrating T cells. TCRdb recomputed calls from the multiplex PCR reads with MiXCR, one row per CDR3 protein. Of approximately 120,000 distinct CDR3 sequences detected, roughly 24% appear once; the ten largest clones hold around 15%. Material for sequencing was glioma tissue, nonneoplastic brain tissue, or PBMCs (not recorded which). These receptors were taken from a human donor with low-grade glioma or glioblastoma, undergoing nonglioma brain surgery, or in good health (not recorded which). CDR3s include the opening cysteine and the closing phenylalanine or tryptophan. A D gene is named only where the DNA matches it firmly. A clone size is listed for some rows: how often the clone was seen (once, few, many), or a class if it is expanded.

cdr3_aa: CASSRGQGGSPLHF
cdr3_nt: TGTGCCAGCTCCCGCGGACAGGGTGGGTCACCCCTCCACTTT
clone_size: many
v_call: TRBV27
j_call: TRBJ1-6
d_call: TRBD1

cdr3_aa: CASSFLSVVTQYF
cdr3_nt: TGTGCCAGCAGTTTCCTGTCTGTAGTGACCCAGTACTTC
clone_size: many
v_call: TRBV12-3/TRBV12-4
j_call: TRBJ2-5
d_call: -

cdr3_aa: CASSLGRSYYNEQFF
cdr3_nt: TGTGCCAGCAGCTTAGGCAGGAGCTACTACAATGAGCAGTTCTTC
clone_size: -
v_call: TRBV7-2
j_call: TRBJ2-1
d_call: -

cdr3_aa: CASSLGGSTTGELFF
cdr3_nt: TGTGCCAGCAGCTTGGGCGGGAGTACCACCGGGGAGCTGTTTTTT
clone_size: few
v_call: TRBV11-2
j_call: TRBJ2-2
d_call: TRBD2

cdr3_aa: CISHPRASGETQYF
cdr3_nt: TGCATTTCCCATCCCCGGGCTAGCGGAGAGACCCAGTACTTC
clone_size: -
v_call: TRBV20-1
j_call: TRBJ2-5
d_call: TRBD2

cdr3_aa: CSARFYNEQFF
cdr3_nt: TGCAGTGCTAGGTTCTACAATGAGCAGTTCTTC
clone_size: many
v_call: TRBV20-1
j_call: TRBJ2-1
d_call: -

cdr3_aa: CASIEEGHADTQYF
cdr3_nt: TGTGCCAGCATCGAAGAGGGGCATGCAGATACGCAGTATTTT
clone_size: -
v_call: TRBV18
j_call: TRBJ2-3
d_call: -

cdr3_aa: CASSSAGAGANVLTF
cdr3_nt: TGTGCCAGCAGTTCCGCAGGGGCCGGGGCCAACGTCCTGACTTTC
clone_size: many
v_call: TRBV27
j_call: TRBJ2-6
d_call: -

cdr3_aa: CASSFGLGGIASTDTQYF
cdr3_nt: TGTGCCAGCAGCTTTGGACTAGGGGGGATCGCTAGCACAGATACGCAGTATTTT
clone_size: -
v_call: TRBV7-9
j_call: TRBJ2-3
d_call: -

cdr3_aa: CASSQVTLRGPSYEQYF
cdr3_nt: TGCGCCAGCAGCCAAGTAACCTTGAGGGGCCCATCCTACGAGCAGTACTTC
clone_size: -
v_call: TRBV4-3
j_call: TRBJ2-7
d_call: -

cdr3_aa: CASSQDVGRSSGYTF
cdr3_nt: TGCGCCAGCAGCCAAGATGTGGGCAGGAGCAGTGGCTACACCTTC
clone_size: many
v_call: TRBV4-1
j_call: TRBJ1-2
d_call: -

cdr3_aa: CSVGRQGRKDGYTF
cdr3_nt: TGCAGCGTTGGCCGACAGGGAAGAAAGGATGGCTACACCTTC
clone_size: many
v_call: TRBV29-1
j_call: TRBJ1-2
d_call: TRBD1

cdr3_aa: CASSSLGLYGYTF
cdr3_nt: TGCGCCAGCAGTTCCCTGGGCCTCTATGGCTACACCTTC
clone_size: many
v_call: TRBV4-1
j_call: TRBJ1-2
d_call: -

cdr3_aa: CASSWGDTDTQYF
cdr3_nt: TGTGCCAGCAGTTGGGGTGACACAGATACGCAGTATTTT
clone_size: many
v_call: TRBV27
j_call: TRBJ2-3
d_call: -

cdr3_aa: CASSSQHTQYF
cdr3_nt: TGCGCCAGCAGCTCTCAACATACGCAGTATTTT
clone_size: -
v_call: TRBV5-1
j_call: TRBJ2-3
d_call: -

cdr3_aa: CASSFKTNTEAFF
cdr3_nt: TGTGCCAGCAGTTTTAAGACAAACACTGAAGCTTTCTTT
clone_size: many
v_call: TRBV27
j_call: TRBJ1-1
d_call: -

cdr3_aa: CASSQARDSLYEQYF
cdr3_nt: TGCGCCAGCAGCCAAGCCCGGGACTCGCTCTACGAGCAGTACTTC
clone_size: -
v_call: TRBV4-1
j_call: TRBJ2-7
d_call: -

cdr3_aa: CASSSRETREAFF
cdr3_nt: TGTGCCAGCAGTTCCAGGGAGACCAGAGAAGCTTTCTTT
clone_size: many
v_call: TRBV12-3/TRBV12-4
j_call: TRBJ1-1
d_call: -

cdr3_aa: CASSLEGEQFF
cdr3_nt: TGCGCCAGCAGCTTGGAAGGTGAGCAGTTCTTC
clone_size: many
v_call: TRBV5-1
j_call: TRBJ2-1
d_call: -

cdr3_aa: CASSDPSGSGNEQFF
cdr3_nt: TGTGCCAGCAGCGACCCTAGCGGGAGTGGGAATGAGCAGTTCTTC
clone_size: -
v_call: TRBV12-3/TRBV12-4
j_call: TRBJ2-1
d_call: TRBD2

cdr3_aa: CASKPGVNYEHYF
cdr3_nt: TGTGCCAGCAAACCAGGGGTAAACTACGAGCATTACTTC
clone_size: -
v_call: TRBV12-3/TRBV12-4
j_call: TRBJ2-7
d_call: -

cdr3_aa: CASSLNGGPYF
cdr3_nt: TGTGCCAGCAGTTTAAATGGCGGGCCGTACTTC
clone_size: many
v_call: TRBV12-3/TRBV12-4
j_call: TRBJ2-4
d_call: -

cdr3_aa: CASTLGGSAETQYF
cdr3_nt: TGTGCCAGCACTTTGGGGGGGAGTGCGGAGACCCAGTACTTC
clone_size: -
v_call: TRBV12-3/TRBV12-4
j_call: TRBJ2-5
d_call: TRBD2

cdr3_aa: CASASGQGQEVRQPQHF
cdr3_nt: TGTGCCAGCGCCTCCGGACAGGGACAGGAGGTAAGGCAGCCCCAGCATTTT
clone_size: many
v_call: TRBV28
j_call: TRBJ1-5
d_call: TRBD1

cdr3_aa: CASSPNRDRWHF
cdr3_nt: TGTGCCAGCAGCCCCAACCGGGACAGGTGGCACTTC
clone_size: -
v_call: TRBV7-2
j_call: TRBJ2-7
d_call: TRBD1

cdr3_aa: CSAPGQVYNEQFF
cdr3_nt: TGCAGTGCCCCTGGACAGGTTTACAATGAGCAGTTCTTC
clone_size: many
v_call: TRBV20-1
j_call: TRBJ2-1
d_call: TRBD1

cdr3_aa: CASRSTGGAGGYTDTQYF
cdr3_nt: TGTGCCAGCAGGTCGACGGGGGGGGCGGGGGGCTACACAGATACGCAGTATTTT
clone_size: many
v_call: TRBV12-3/TRBV12-4
j_call: TRBJ2-3
d_call: TRBD2

cdr3_aa: CASSYTTGSSGANVLTF
cdr3_nt: TGTGCCAGCAGTTACACTACGGGTAGCTCTGGGGCCAACGTCCTGACTTTC
clone_size: many
v_call: TRBV6-6
j_call: TRBJ2-6
d_call: -

cdr3_aa: CASSNTERTGELFF
cdr3_nt: TGTGCCAGCAGTAACACAGAGCGCACCGGGGAGCTGTTTTTT
clone_size: -
v_call: TRBV11-2
j_call: TRBJ2-2
d_call: -

cdr3_aa: CASSREDGDFKTQYF
cdr3_nt: TGTGCCAGCAGTCGAGAAGATGGAGATTTTAAGACCCAGTACTTC
clone_size: many
v_call: TRBV28
j_call: TRBJ2-5
d_call: -

cdr3_aa: CASSQARGAQETQYF
cdr3_nt: TGTGCCAGCAGCCAAGCTAGGGGAGCGCAAGAGACCCAGTACTTC
clone_size: few
v_call: TRBV3-1
j_call: TRBJ2-5
d_call: -

cdr3_aa: CATSSGGSDTQYF
cdr3_nt: TGTGCCACCAGCAGCGGCGGGAGCGATACGCAGTATTTT
clone_size: many
v_call: TRBV24-1
j_call: TRBJ2-3
d_call: TRBD2

cdr3_aa: CASSPRQRSYEQYF
cdr3_nt: TGTGCCAGTAGTCCGAGACAGCGCTCCTACGAGCAGTACTTC
clone_size: few
v_call: TRBV19
j_call: TRBJ2-7
d_call: -

cdr3_aa: CASSLGEFSYEQYF
cdr3_nt: TGTGCCAGCAGCTTAGGAGAGTTTTCCTACGAGCAGTACTTC
clone_size: many
v_call: TRBV7-6
j_call: TRBJ2-7
d_call: -

cdr3_aa: CASSPQRSPGTGCGYTF
cdr3_nt: TGTGCCAGCAGCCCGCAAAGGAGCCCCGGGACAGGGTGTGGCTACACCTTC
clone_size: -
v_call: TRBV7-3
j_call: TRBJ1-2
d_call: TRBD1

cdr3_aa: CSARDFRESYEQYF
cdr3_nt: TGCAGTGCTAGAGATTTCAGGGAGTCCTACGAGCAGTACTTC
clone_size: many
v_call: TRBV20-1
j_call: TRBJ2-7
d_call: -

cdr3_aa: CSARVGLRGNYGYTF
cdr3_nt: TGCAGTGCTAGAGTGGGTCTAAGGGGGAACTATGGCTACACCTTC
clone_size: many
v_call: TRBV20-1
j_call: TRBJ1-2
d_call: -

cdr3_aa: CASSDRTGFNQPQHF
cdr3_nt: TGTGCCAGCTCGGACAGGACGGGGTTCAATCAGCCCCAGCATTTT
clone_size: -
v_call: TRBV2
j_call: TRBJ1-5
d_call: TRBD1

cdr3_aa: CASRLTLTGTYEQYF
cdr3_nt: TGTGCCAGCCGCCTTACCTTGACAGGGACCTACGAGCAGTACTTC
clone_size: -
v_call: TRBV7-2
j_call: TRBJ2-7
d_call: TRBD1

cdr3_aa: CASSLARGVHEQYF
cdr3_nt: TGTGCCAGCAGTTTAGCCAGGGGGGTTCACGAGCAGTACTTT
clone_size: -
v_call: TRBV27
j_call: TRBJ2-7
d_call: -

cdr3_aa: CASTGQGVGYGYTF
cdr3_nt: TGTGCCAGTACCGGACAGGGTGTGGGCTATGGCTACACCTTC
clone_size: few
v_call: TRBV19
j_call: TRBJ1-2
d_call: TRBD1

cdr3_aa: CASSDRGSTDTQYF
cdr3_nt: TGTGCCAGTAGTGACAGGGGATCGACAGATACGCAGTATTTT
clone_size: many
v_call: TRBV19
j_call: TRBJ2-3
d_call: TRBD1